The present TCR beta chain was sequenced within a study of regulatory T cells in long-lasting Graves disease. Stated time point: persistent/refractory GD, antithyroid drugs over 5 years with positive TRAb. There was RNA extracted from PBMCs, and the TCR library was made from it. Construction of the TCR beta libraries employed iRepertoire HTBI primers in conjunction with Arm-PCR of CDR3 regions. TCRdb re-called the multiplex PCR reads through MiXCR, storing one row per CDR3 protein. The sample contains over 350,000 distinct CDR3 sequences, less than 25% of which appear only once. This clonotype was recorded many times. This CDR3 is built from 15 residues. V trimming: 5 bases; J trimming: 5 bases; junction bases outside the gene matches: 10. Germline V gene data show CDR1 as LGHDT and CDR2 as YNNKEL (reference sequence).

The clonotype comes from a female donor with Graves disease. The rearrangement joins TRBV3-1 to TRBJ2-5; 8 bases agree with TRBD1. The material was peripheral blood mononuclear cells (PBMCs), obtained when the disease was refractory, from a patient treated with antithyroid drugs. The chain's CDR3 is CASSGRTGLSETQYF. In nucleotides, the CDR3 is TGTGCCAGCAGCGGGCGGACAGGGCTAAGCGAGACCCAGTACTTC.